This T cell receptor (beta chain) originates from a study of blood T cell repertoires in COVID-19. Study as a whole: Italy, Spain and the United States were the sources of the convalescent and acute COVID-19 samples.

V lost 4 bases, J lost 7 bases, and 8 bases stayed unmatched. This CDR3 region has 15 residues. Germline CDR1 is SGHRS and CDR2 is YFSETQ. Sequencing was performed with immunoSEQ multiplex PCR; in TCRdb, only in-frame clones are kept and a portion is missing. The sample yields approximately 280,000 clones, 80% to 85% seen once. Individuals in the exposed group had encountered a COVID-19 case within 2 weeks preceding study entry. The chain couples TRBV5-1 to TRBJ2-2; 9 nucleotides align to TRBD2. The origin of this receptor is a man in his forties who had been exposed to COVID-19. Sequenced material: PBMCs or T cells enriched from blood (not recorded which). DNA of the CDR3: TGCGCCAGCAGCGGTATAGCGGGAGAGGGCGGGGAGCTGTTTTTT. It translates to CASSGIAGEGGELFF.